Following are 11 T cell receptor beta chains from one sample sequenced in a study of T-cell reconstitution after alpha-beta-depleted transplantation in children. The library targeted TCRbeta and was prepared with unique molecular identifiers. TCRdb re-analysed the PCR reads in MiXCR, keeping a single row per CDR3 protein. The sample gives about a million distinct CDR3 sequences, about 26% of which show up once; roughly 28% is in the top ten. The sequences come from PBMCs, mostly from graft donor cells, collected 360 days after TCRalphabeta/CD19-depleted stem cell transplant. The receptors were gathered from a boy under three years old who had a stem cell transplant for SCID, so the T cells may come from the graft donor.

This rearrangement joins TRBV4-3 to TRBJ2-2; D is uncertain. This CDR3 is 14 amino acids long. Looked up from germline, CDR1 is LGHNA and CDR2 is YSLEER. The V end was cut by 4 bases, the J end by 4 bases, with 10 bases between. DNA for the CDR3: TGCGCCAGCAGCCCCTTCAGTGGCACCGGGGAGCTGTTTTTT. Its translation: CASSPFSGTGELFF.

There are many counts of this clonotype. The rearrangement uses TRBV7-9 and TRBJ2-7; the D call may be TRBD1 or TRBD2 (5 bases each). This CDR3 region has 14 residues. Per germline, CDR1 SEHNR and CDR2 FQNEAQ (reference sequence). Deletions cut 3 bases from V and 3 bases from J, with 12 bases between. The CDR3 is CASSFGGGHYEQYF. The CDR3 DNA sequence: TGTGCCAGCAGCTTCGGTGGGGGTCACTACGAGCAGTACTTC.

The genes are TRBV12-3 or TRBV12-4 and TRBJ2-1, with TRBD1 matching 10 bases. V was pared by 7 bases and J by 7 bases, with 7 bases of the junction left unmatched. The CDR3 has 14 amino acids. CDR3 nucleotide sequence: TGTGCCAGCATCGGGACAGGGGAGAGGAATGAGCAGTTCTTC. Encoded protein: CASIGTGERNEQFF.

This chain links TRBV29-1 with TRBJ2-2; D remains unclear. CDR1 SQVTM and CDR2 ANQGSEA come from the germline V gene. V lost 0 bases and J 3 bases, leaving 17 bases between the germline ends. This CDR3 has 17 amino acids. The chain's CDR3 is CSVEDINRIPYTGELFF. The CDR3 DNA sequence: TGCAGCGTTGAAGATATAAACAGAATCCCATACACCGGGGAGCTGTTTTTT.

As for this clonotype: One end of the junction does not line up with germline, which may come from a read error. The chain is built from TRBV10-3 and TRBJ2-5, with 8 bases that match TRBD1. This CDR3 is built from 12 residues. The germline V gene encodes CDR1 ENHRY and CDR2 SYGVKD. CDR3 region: CAISDRQGRVDF. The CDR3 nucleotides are TGTGCCATCAGTGACCGACAGGGGAGAGTGGACTTC.

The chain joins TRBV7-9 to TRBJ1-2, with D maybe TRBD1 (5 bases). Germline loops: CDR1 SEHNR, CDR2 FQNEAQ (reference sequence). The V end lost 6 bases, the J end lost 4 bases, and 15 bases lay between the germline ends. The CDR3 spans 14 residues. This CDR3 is CASSPTVGPYGYTF. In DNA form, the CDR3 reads TGTGCCAGCAGTCCTACGGTGGGGCCCTATGGCTACACCTTC. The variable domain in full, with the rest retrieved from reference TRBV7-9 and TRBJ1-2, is DTGVSQNPRHKITKRGQNVTFRCDPISEHNRLYWYRQTLGQGPEFLTYFQNEAQLEKSRLLSDRFSAERPKGSFSTLEIQRTEQGDSAMYLCASSPTVGPYGYTFGSGTRLTVV.

The CDR3 bases are TGCAGTGCTACAGGACCCTGGGGGACCCAGTACTTC. Translating it yields CSATGPWGTQYF. V usage is TRBV20-1 and J usage is TRBJ2-5; D gene uncertain. The germline V gene has CDR1 DFQATT and CDR2 SNEGSKA (reference sequence). V lost 4 bases and J 7 bases, leaving 13 bases between the germline ends. The CDR3 spans 12 residues.

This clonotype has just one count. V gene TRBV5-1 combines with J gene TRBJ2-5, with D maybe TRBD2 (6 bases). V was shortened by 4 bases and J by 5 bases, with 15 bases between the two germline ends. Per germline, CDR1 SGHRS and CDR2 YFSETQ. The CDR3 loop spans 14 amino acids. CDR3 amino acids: CASSPTWGRETQYF. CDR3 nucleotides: TGCGCCAGCAGCCCCACCTGGGGGAGGGAGACCCAGTACTTC.

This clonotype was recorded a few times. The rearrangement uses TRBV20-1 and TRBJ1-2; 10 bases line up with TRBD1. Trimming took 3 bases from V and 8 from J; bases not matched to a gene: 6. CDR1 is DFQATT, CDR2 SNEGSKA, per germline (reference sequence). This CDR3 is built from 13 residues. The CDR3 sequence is CSASGDRGTGYTF. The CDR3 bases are TGCAGTGCTAGTGGGGACAGGGGCACCGGCTACACCTTC.

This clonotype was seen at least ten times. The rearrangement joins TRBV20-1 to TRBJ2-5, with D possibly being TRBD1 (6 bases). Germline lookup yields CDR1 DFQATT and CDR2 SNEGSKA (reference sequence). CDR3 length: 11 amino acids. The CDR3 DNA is TGCTTCGTGGGGGCTGGGGAGACCCAGTACTTC. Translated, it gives CFVGAGETQYF.

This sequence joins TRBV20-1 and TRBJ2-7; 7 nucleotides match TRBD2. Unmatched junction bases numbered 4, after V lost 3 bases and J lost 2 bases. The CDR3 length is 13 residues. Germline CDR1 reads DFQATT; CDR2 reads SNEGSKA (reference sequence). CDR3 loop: CSASLADTYEQYF. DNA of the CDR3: TGCAGTGCTAGTCTAGCGGATACCTACGAGCAGTACTTC.